Described below is a single T cell receptor beta chain sequence and its context. This specimen includes other DNA sequences encoding the same CDR3. The germline gives CDR1 SEHNR, CDR2 FQNEAQ (reference sequence). V was trimmed by 0 bases and J by 2 bases, leaving 4 bases between them. The length of the CDR3 is 13 residues. The data were taken from a study of blood T cell repertoires in COVID-19. At the level of the study: Some COVID-19 samples were acute and others convalescent; all came from the United States, Italy and Spain.

As originally analysed: Using reference gene primer amplification, nucleated cell counts were estimated. This table comes from immunoSEQ multiplex PCR, and its TCRdb copy is limited to in-frame clones, with some not included. D and trimming were read from the DNA, whereas the V and J calls and clone size are those reported in that table. The sample carries about 250,000 clones, roughly 90% recorded once. Across over 20 US areas, participants ranged in age from 18 to 89 years. Cohort allocation depended upon clinical history that participants reported. V is TRBV7-9 and J is TRBJ1-2; no clear D gene. The source material was PBMCs or T cells enriched from blood (not recorded which). This sequence was found in a woman aged 45-59 years who had recovered from COVID-19. CDR3 in amino acids: CASSLAANYGYTF. The CDR3 DNA follows: TGTGCCAGCAGCTTAGCTGCGAACTATGGCTACACCTTC. Together with reference TRBV7-9 and TRBJ1-2, the CDR3 gives the full variable domain: DTGVSQNPRHKITKRGQNVTFRCDPISEHNRLYWYRQTLGQGPEFLTYFQNEAQLEKSRLLSDRFSAERPKGSFSTLEIQRTEQGDSAMYLCASSLAANYGYTFGSGTRLTVV.